The T cell receptor (beta chain) described here comes from a study of T cell changes during pregnancy in multiple sclerosis. Germline-derived CDR1 and CDR2 are SGHRS and YFSETQ. This CDR3 has 18 amino acids. Trimming at V came to 4 bases and at J to 6 bases, leaving 18 bases not matched to a gene. Only in-frame clones appear in the TCRdb table, and some are missing; sequencing was by immunoSEQ multiplex PCR. Of about 67,000 clones listed, approximately 92% were seen once; the top ten hold 2.3%. The sequencing used peripheral blood, collected in the first trimester of pregnancy. The clonotype was recovered from a female donor with multiple sclerosis, enrolled in a pregnancy study. The gene calls are TRBV5-1 and TRBJ2-3; TRBD2 matches 9 bases. The CDR3 is CASSPLFSSGRGRDTQYF. CDR3 in DNA: TGCGCCAGCAGCCCACTGTTCAGTAGCGGGAGAGGTAGGGATACGCAGTATTTT. Supplemented by reference TRBV5-1 and TRBJ2-3, the full variable domain reads KAGVTQTPRYLIKTRGQQVTLSCSPISGHRSVSWYQQTPGQGLQFLFEYFSETQRNKGNFPGRFSGRQFSNSRSEMNVSTLELGDSALYLCASSPLFSSGRGRDTQYFGPGTRLTVL.